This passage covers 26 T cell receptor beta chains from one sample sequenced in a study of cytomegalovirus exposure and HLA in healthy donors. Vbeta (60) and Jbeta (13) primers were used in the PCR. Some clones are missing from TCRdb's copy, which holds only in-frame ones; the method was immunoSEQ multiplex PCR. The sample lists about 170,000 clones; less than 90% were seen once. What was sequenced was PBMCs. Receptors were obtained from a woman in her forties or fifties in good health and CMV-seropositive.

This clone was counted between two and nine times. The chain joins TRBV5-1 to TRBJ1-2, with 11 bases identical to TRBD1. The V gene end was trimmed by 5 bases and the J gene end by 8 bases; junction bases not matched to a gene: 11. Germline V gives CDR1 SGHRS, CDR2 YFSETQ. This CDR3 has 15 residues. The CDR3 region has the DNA TGCGCCAGCAGAGCTGATGGACAGGGGGCATGGGGCTACACCTTC. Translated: CASRADGQGAWGYTF. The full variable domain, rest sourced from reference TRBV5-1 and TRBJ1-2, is KAGVTQTPRYLIKTRGQQVTLSCSPISGHRSVSWYQQTPGQGLQFLFEYFSETQRNKGNFPGRFSGRQFSNSRSEMNVSTLELGDSALYLCASRADGQGAWGYTFGSGTRLTVV.

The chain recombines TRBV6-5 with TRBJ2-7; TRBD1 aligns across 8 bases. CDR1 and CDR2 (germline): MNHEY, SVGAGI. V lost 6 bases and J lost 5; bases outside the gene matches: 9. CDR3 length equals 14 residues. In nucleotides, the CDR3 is TGTGCCAGCAGGGTCGACAGGGGTGCGGACGAGCAGTACTTC. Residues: CASRVDRGADEQYF.

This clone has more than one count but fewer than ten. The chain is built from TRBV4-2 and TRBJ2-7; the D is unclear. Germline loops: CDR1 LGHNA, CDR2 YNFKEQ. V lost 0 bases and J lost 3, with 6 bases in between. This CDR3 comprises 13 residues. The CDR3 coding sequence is TGTGCCAGCAGCCAAGAGGCTCGCTACGAGCAGTACTTC. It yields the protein CASSQEARYEQYF.

CDR3 sequence: CASSLGSSGMGTGELFF. Here the CDR3 DNA reads TGCGCCAGCAGCTTGGGGTCCTCCGGGATGGGGACCGGGGAGCTGTTTTTT. The J gene is TRBJ2-2, the V gene TRBV5-1, with D possibly TRBD2 on 5 matching bases. This CDR3 spans 17 amino acids. CDR1 and CDR2 (germline): SGHRS, YFSETQ. V lost 0 bases and J lost 5, with 17 bases in between.

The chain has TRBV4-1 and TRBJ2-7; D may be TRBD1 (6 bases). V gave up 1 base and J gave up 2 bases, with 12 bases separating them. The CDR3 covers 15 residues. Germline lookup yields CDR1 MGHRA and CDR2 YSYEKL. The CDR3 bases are TGCGCCAGCAGCCAAGTCGACAGGATCCCCTACGAGCAGTACTTC. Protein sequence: CASSQVDRIPYEQYF.

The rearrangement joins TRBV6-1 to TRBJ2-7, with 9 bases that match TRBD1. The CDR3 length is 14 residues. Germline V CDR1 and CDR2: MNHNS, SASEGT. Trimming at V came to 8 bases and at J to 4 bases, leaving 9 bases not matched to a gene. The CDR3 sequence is CASGRDRVRYEQYF. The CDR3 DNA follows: TGTGCCAGCGGACGGGACAGGGTCAGGTACGAGCAGTACTTC.

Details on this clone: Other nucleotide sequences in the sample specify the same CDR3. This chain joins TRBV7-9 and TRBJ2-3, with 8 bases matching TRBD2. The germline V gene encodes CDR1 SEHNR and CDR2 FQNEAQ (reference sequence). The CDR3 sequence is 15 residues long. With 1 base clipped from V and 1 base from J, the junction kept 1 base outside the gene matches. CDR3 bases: TGTGCCAGCAGCTTAGTTAGCGGGGGCACAGATACGCAGTATTTT. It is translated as CASSLVSGGTDTQYF.

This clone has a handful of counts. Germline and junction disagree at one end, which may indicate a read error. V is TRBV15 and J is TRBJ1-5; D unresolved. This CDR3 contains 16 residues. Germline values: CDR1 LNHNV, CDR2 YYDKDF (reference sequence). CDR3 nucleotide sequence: TGTGCCACCAGCCGAGACGATGCCGGGGTCAATCAGCCCCAGCATTTT. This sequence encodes CATSRDDAGVNQPQHF.

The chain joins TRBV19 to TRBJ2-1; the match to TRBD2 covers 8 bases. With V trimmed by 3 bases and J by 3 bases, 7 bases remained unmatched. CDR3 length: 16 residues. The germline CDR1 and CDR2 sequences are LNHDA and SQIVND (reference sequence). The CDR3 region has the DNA TGTGCCAGTAGTATGGGGTCTGCGGGAGGCTACAATGAGCAGTTCTTC. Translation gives CASSMGSAGGYNEQFF.

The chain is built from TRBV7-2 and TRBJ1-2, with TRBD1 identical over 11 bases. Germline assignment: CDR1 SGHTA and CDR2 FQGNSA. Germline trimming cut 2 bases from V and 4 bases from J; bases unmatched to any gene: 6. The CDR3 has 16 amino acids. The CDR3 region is CASSLIPGQGVYGYTF. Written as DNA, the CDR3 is TGTGCCAGCAGCTTAATCCCGGGACAGGGGGTCTATGGCTACACCTTC.

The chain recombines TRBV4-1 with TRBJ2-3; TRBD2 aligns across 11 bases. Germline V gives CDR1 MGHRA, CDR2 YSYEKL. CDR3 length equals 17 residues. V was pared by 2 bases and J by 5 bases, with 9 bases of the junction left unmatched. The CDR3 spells CASSQRGLAEGKDTQYF. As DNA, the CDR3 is TGCGCCAGCAGCCAACGGGGACTAGCGGAGGGAAAAGATACGCAGTATTTT.

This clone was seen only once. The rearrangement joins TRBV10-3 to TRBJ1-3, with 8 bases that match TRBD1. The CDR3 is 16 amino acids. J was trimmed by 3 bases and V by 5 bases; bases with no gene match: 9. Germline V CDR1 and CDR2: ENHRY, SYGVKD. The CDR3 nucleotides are TGTGCCATCAGTATGGACAGGGCGGTATTTGGAAACACCATATATTTT. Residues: CAISMDRAVFGNTIYF.

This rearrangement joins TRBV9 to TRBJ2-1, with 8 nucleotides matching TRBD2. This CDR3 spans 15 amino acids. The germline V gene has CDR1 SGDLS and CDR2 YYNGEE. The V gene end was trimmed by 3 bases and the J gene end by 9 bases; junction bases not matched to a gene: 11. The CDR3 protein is CASSALAGGAGEQFF. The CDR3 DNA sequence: TGTGCCAGCAGCGCCCTAGCCGGGGGGGCCGGTGAGCAGTTCTTC.

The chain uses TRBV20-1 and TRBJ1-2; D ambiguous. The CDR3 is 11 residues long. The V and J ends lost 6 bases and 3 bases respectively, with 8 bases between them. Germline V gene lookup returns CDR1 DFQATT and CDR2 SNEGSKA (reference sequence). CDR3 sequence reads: CSAPEDYGYTF. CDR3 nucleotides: TGCAGTGCCCCAGAAGACTATGGCTACACCTTC.

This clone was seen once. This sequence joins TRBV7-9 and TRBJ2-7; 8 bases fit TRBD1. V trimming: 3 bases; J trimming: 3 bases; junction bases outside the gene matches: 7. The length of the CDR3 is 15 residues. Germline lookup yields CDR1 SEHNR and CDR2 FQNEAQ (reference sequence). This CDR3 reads CASSFLFGTGYEQYF. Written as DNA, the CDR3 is TGTGCCAGCAGCTTTTTGTTCGGGACAGGCTACGAGCAGTACTTC.

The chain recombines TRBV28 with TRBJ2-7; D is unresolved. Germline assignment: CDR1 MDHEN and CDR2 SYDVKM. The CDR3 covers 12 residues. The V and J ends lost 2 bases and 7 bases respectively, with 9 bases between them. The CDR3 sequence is CASSLVSQEQYF. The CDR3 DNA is TGTGCCAGCAGTTTAGTTTCTCAGGAGCAGTACTTC.

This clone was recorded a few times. The CDR3 region is CAIGNRGDEQYF. The CDR3 coding sequence is TGTGCCATCGGAAACAGGGGGGACGAGCAGTACTTC. This chain uses TRBV10-3 with TRBJ2-7, with 8 bases that match TRBD1. Per the germline V gene, CDR1 is ENHRY and CDR2 is SYGVKD. V lost 8 bases, J lost 5 bases, and 5 bases stayed unmatched. The CDR3 loop spans 12 amino acids.

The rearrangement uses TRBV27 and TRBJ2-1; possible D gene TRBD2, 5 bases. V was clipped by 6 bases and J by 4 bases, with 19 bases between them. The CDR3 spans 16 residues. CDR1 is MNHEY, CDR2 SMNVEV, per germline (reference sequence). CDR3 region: CASRRAGLEGYNEQFF. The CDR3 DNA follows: TGTGCCAGCAGACGGGCAGGCCTCGAGGGTTACAATGAGCAGTTCTTC.

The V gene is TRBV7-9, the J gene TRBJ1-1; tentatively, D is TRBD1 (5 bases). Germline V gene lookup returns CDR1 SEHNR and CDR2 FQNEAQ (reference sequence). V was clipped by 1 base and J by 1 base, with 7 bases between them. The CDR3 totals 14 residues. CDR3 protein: CASSLEGSNTEAFF. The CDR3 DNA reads TGTGCCAGCAGCTTAGAGGGGTCGAACACTGAAGCTTTCTTT.

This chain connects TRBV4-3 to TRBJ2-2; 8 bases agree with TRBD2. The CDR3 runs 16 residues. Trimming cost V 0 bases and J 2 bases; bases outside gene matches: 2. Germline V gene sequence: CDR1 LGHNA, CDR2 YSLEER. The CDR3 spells CASSQESGRNTGELFF. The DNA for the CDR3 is TGCGCCAGCAGCCAAGAGAGCGGGAGAAACACCGGGGAGCTGTTTTTT.

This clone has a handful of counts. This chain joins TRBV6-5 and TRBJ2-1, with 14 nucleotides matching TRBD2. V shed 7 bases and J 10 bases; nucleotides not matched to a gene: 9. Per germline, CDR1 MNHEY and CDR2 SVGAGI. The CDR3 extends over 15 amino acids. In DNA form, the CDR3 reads TGTGCCAGCACCAGGGGGACTAGCGGGAGTGGGGAGCAGTTCTTC. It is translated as CASTRGTSGSGEQFF.

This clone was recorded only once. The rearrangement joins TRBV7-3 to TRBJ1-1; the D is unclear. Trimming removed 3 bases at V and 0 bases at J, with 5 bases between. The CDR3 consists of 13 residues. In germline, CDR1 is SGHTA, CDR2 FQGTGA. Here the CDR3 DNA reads TGTGCCAGCAGCTTCGCGATGAACACTGAAGCTTTCTTT. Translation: CASSFAMNTEAFF.

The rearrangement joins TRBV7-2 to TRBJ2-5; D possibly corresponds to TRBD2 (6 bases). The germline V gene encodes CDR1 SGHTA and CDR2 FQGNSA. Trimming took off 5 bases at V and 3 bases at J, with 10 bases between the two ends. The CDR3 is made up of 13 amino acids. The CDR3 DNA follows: TGTGCCAGCAGCCGGGGACTTGAAGAGACCCAGTACTTC. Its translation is CASSRGLEETQYF.

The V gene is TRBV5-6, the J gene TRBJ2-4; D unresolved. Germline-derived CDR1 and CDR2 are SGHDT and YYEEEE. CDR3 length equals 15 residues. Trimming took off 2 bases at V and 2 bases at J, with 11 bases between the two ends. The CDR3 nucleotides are TGTGCCAGCAGCTTTCTTGGCGGAACCAAAAACATTCAGTACTTC. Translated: CASSFLGGTKNIQYF.

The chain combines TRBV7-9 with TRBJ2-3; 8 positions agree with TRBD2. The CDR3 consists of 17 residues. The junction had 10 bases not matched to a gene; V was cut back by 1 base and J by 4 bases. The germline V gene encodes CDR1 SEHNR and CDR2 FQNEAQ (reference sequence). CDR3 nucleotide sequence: TGTGCCAGCAGCTTAGGGATCAGCGGGGGTGCCGCAGATACGCAGTATTTT. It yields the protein CASSLGISGGAADTQYF.

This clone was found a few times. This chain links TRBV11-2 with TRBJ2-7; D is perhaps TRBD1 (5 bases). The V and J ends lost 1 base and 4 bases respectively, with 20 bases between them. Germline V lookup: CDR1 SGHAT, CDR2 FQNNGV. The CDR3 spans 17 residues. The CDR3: CASSLAPAPDTRYEQYF. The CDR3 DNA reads TGTGCCAGCAGCTTAGCCCCGGCCCCGGACACCCGATACGAGCAGTACTTC.